This T cell receptor beta chain was retrieved from a study of cytomegalovirus exposure and HLA in healthy donors (dated by TCRdb to about 2017). As for the study more broadly: According to an earlier analysis of 587 of the donors, some 170 million T cells yielded some 110 million unique TCR beta sequences and around 300 Gb of sequence data. An early release covering roughly 640 HLA-typed donors comprised about 300 gigabases of sequencing data and tens of millions of unique TCR sequences. Of the approximately 400 genotyped donors, about 84% fell in the genetic ancestry cluster associated with self-reported Caucasian donors. The study was designed to test whether signatures of past pathogen exposure could be identified by cataloging public T cell receptors. The T cell repertoires of about 700 subjects were profiled by immunosequencing and related to cytomegalovirus serostatus. Besides the first cohort of approximately 670 subjects, a separate validation cohort made up of 95 to 150 different subjects was used. The study combined high-throughput TCR immunosequencing, statistical association of individual TCRs with disease status, and machine learning to predict cytomegalovirus infection status. To study patterns of TCR occurrence, a later analysis re-analyzed previously published TCR beta repertoires from under 750 donors and added high-resolution HLA genotyping. In the later analysis, no new phenotypic data were used to find candidate immune exposures; instead, reliance was placed on TCR beta sequences and their occurrence across donors. An earlier analysis of 500 to 750 of the donors applied high-throughput TCR beta sequencing to assess whether each TCR beta V gene segment acted as functional or pseudogenic. Donor age, sex, ethnicity and CMV serostatus were collected together with the repertoire data. A later genetic analysis took genome-wide SNP genotypes for about three fifths of the 666 donors and used that subset as a discovery cohort. Every discovery cohort repertoire had been produced on one sequencing platform. HLA typing covered class I and class II loci at four-digit resolution. The number of typed donors differed by locus: about 620-630 for A, B, C, DRB1 and DQB1; 522 for DQA1; over 600 for DPA1; and some 430 for DPB1. Roughly five DR-DQ haplotypes were treated as single units for association and clustering because of strong linkage in the cohort. On average, around 230,000 unique TCR beta nucleotide sequences were sequenced per donor among fewer than 500 genotyped donors of the cohort, with roughly 18% of those sequences being non-productive.

The cohort was made up of approximately 670 healthy bone marrow donors. At the time of sampling, all cohort members were nominally healthy, though unrecorded immune exposures were likely present. The donor tested CMV seronegative, placing the donor among the 300 to 400 seronegative members of the cohort. A peripheral blood sample was collected from each donor, and TCR beta sequencing was performed on peripheral blood mononuclear cells. Genomic DNA was extracted from the blood cell samples with the Qiagen DNeasy Blood Extraction Kit. The library was built by means of the immunoSEQ multiplex PCR assay. The multiplex PCR relied on a mix of 60 forward primers for TCR Vbeta segments and 13 reverse primers for TCR Jbeta segments. A multiplex PCR assay on genomic DNA amplified the CDR3 region of rearranged TCR beta genes. The Illumina HiSeq System was used to sequence the amplified TCR beta libraries as 87-base-pair reads. The published analysis was carried out like this. In a later analysis, 70 million to 95 million unique TCR beta chains were counted across the roughly 700 repertoires, and approximately 11 million of these chains were shared by at least two donors. A nearest-neighbor algorithm error-corrected the raw reads and collapsed the reads into unique sequences, merging closely related sequences to remove PCR and sequencing errors. Alignment of CDR3 sequences to IMGT reference sequences was used to assign V, D and J gene segments. For a sequence to be retained, a match of at least six nucleotides was required to both a V gene segment and a J gene segment. A rearrangement counted as productive if the CDR3 had no stop codons and remained in frame with V and J, and every other rearrangement counted as non-productive. Following IMGT convention, CDR3 was defined as the stretch from the second conserved V-encoded cysteine to the conserved J-encoded phenylalanine. In an earlier analysis of more than 550 of the donors, sequences lacking an unambiguous match to a single V gene segment were excluded. In an earlier analysis of several hundred of the donors, a V segment was called functional when productive rearrangements were above 56.7%, and segregating when the standard deviation between donors exceeded 5%. A statistical classification framework was built for diagnosing cytomegalovirus status from the catalog of TCR beta chain sequences. A later analysis assigned V and J genes by comparing TCR nucleotide sequences with IMGT/GENE-DB human TR gene sequences. A later analysis assigned CDR3 sequences and most-parsimonious VDJ recombination scenarios with the TCRdist pipeline. In a later analysis, every TCR beta chain was defined by the combination of its CDR3 amino acid sequence and its V-gene family, and reads without a unique V-gene family were dropped. A later analysis removed roughly 590 highly shared, low-generation-probability nucleotide sequences to deal with suspected cross-contamination and a sequencing artifact. In a later analysis, a clonal expansion index was calculated for each public chain from normalized within-repertoire ranks of inferred template counts. A later analysis computed generation probabilities with a VDJ recombination model fitted to out-of-frame rearrangements, and checked the results against IGoR. In a later analysis, hypergeometric tests were used to score TCR-TCR, TCR-HLA and TCR-CMV co-occurrence, with a repertoire-size bias correction applied to TCR pairs. False discovery rates were estimated in a later analysis by permuting HLA or CMV assignments 20 times. A later analysis grouped co-occurring TCRs with DBSCAN, adding TCRdist sequence similarity when clustering within HLA-allele-positive subsets. Repertoires with fewer than 30,000 or more than 120,000 public chains were left out of co-occurrence clustering, as were several repertoires with anomalous nucleotide sharing. TCRdb mirrors the immuneACCESS table, restricted to in-frame sequences. Some clones are absent from its copies; in checked studies, under half trace to an unresolved V gene, and the reason for the others is unknown. For V, J and clone size, that table is used; D and trimming come from the DNA. Present in this sample are about 120,000 clones, 70% to 80% of which were seen just once. In total, the top ten clones hold less than 3.5% of the sample.

Study-wide conclusions, independent of this receptor: CMV serostatus was the only immune exposure information available for the cohort. Cytomegalovirus status was reported to be diagnosed by the classifier with high specificity and sensitivity in both the original and validation cohorts. An association between a missense DCLRE1C variant and V-gene and J-gene trimming of TCR beta chains was found in a later genetic analysis and replicated in an independent cohort. A later analysis found that most CMV-associated TCR beta chains appeared HLA-restricted, with HLA associations seemingly driven largely by CMV exposure. A further reported finding was that TCR beta sequences accurately predicted the HLA-A and HLA-B alleles for most subjects in the first cohort. The authors suggested that the approach could potentially be extended to other disease states and immunological phenotypes. Strong co-occurrence of HLA alleles, especially DR and DQ, made assigning TCR associations to individual alleles difficult. A later analysis found that HLA-associated TCR beta chains were more clonally expanded and had lower generation probabilities than equally common non-associated chains. While some public TCRs were present in many individuals, most TCR sequences turned up only very rarely across donors. In an earlier analysis of approximately 590 of the donors, most TCR beta V segments were observed in productive rearrangements about 90% or about 30% of the time, broadly matching IMGT annotations. Linkage disequilibrium might explain the correlated functional status among segregating V segments, but an unknown experimental factor could not be excluded. In a later analysis, several top co-occurrence clusters were reported to appear linked to parvovirus B19, influenza, CMV and Epstein-Barr virus. A later analysis found that TCR association rates varied across HLA loci, with DRB1 alleles showing the most associated TCRs and HLA-C alleles the fewest. Because counts were too low, about 18 rarely observed V segments, including chromosome 9 orphons, were excluded from the earlier analysis of 587 of the donors. Because the 87-base-pair reads could not distinguish some IMGT-functional V segments, including TRBV6-2 and TRBV6-3, those segments were excluded. A cluster of highly shared sequence variants was judged likely to be a technical artifact of the sequencing pipeline. Because HLA typing was unavailable for some donors at each locus, only the typed subset was used in association tests. According to a later genetic analysis, donors in an Asian-associated ancestry cluster had fewer N-insertions in productive TCRs than the roughly 660-donor mean. A total of some 180 TCR beta chains were listed by the study as associated with cytomegalovirus. In vitro tests confirmed that three of the cytomegalovirus-associated TCR beta chains recognize cytomegalovirus antigens. Specific HLA alleles were associated with roughly 16,000 TCR beta sequences at a false discovery rate of 0.05 in a later analysis. In this cohort, only TCR beta chains were sequenced, and detectable features were limited by the absence of alpha or paired-chain data. Sequencing depth was assumed to be roughly uniform across donors in the presence/absence analyses, though that assumption may not hold.

On this clone: No cognate antigen has been identified for it. Base quality data are lacking; no much larger clone is found one base away.

For CDR1 and CDR2, the germline V gene lists MNHNS and SASEGT. Germline trimming amounts to 7 bases on V and 5 bases on J, with 6 as the count of junction bases outside the gene matches. The CDR3 contains 15 residues, cysteine and phenylalanine counted. Only the CDR3 part of the read is kept: 45 bases, read in frame from the first base. The origin of this receptor is a female donor in good health and CMV-seronegative. The sequenced sample consisted of PBMCs. Recombination connected TRBV6-1 to TRBJ2-2; TRBD1 matches 11 bases in the middle. The CDR3 amino acid sequence is: CASTGQGAVTGELFF. The bases read TGTGCCAGCACCGGACAGGGGGCTGTGACCGGGGAGCTGTTTTTT.